This TCR beta chain is drawn from a study of T cells in Graves' hyperthyroidism and ophthalmopathy. Amplification of TCR beta CDR3 regions used RNA as the template. The HTBI primer set drove a first-round RT-PCR of the TCR CDR3. TCRdb redid the calling of the multiplex PCR reads with MiXCR, one entry per CDR3 protein. Of hundreds of thousands of distinct CDR3 sequences in the sample, 15% to 20% were seen once. Germline V gene lookup returns CDR1 SNHLY and CDR2 FYNNEI. With V trimmed by 5 bases and J by 0 bases, 6 bases remained unmatched. The CDR3 has 17 amino acids. Sequencing was done on a sample of blood. The TCR was taken from a woman younger than 30 with Graves' ophthalmopathy. The chain links TRBV2 to TRBJ2-3, with 12 bases fitting TRBD2. The CDR3, as DNA: TGTGCCAGCAGTCCGTTGGGACTAGCGGGTAGCACAGATACGCAGTATTTT. It yields the protein CASSPLGLAGSTDTQYF.